These 20 T cell receptor beta chains originate from one sample sequenced in a study of CD8 T cells in Susac syndrome. Random hexamers were used to reverse transcribe the RNA input (roughly 0.5 to 1 ug). TCRdb used MiXCR to reprocess the immunoSEQ multiplex PCR reads, holding one entry per CDR3 protein. The profile shows 120,000 or so distinct CDR3 sequences, just under 95% of them singletons. Specimen: CD4+ T cells from PBMCs. These receptors were taken from a human donor with multiple sclerosis.

J is TRBJ1-1 and V is TRBV11-2; D not resolved. The CDR3 covers 13 residues. Trimming pared 10 bases from V and 6 bases from J, leaving 18 bases between. The germline gives CDR1 SGHAT, CDR2 FQNNGV. Here the CDR3 reads CATQDRSWAEAFF. The CDR3 DNA reads as TGTGCCACCCAGGACCGCTCCTGGGCTGAAGCTTTCTTT.

This clonotype was picked up a small number of times. The V call is TRBV4-2, the J call TRBJ2-4; D is unresolved. Germline-derived CDR1 and CDR2 are LGHNA and YNFKEQ. The CDR3 covers 15 residues. V was pared by 0 bases and J by 6 bases, with 12 bases between. CDR3 bases: TGTGCCAGCAGCCAAGATGGGCAGGTTCCAAACATTCAGTACTTC. It encodes CASSQDGQVPNIQYF.

V is TRBV4-2 and J is TRBJ1-6, with 11 nucleotides matching TRBD1. Trimming cost V 2 bases and J 8 bases; bases outside gene matches: 5. Germline V gene data show CDR1 as LGHNA and CDR2 as YNFKEQ. The CDR3 is 16 residues long. The CDR3 sequence is CASSQSPGQGDSPLHF. The DNA for the CDR3 is TGTGCCAGCAGCCAATCTCCGGGACAGGGGGATTCACCCCTCCACTTT.

Written as DNA, the CDR3 is TGCGCCAGCAGCGATACACGAGATTCACCCCTCCACTTT. Residues: CASSDTRDSPLHF. The V call is TRBV5-1, the J call TRBJ1-6; no clear D gene. Per the germline V gene, CDR1 is SGHRS and CDR2 is YFSETQ. The CDR3 spans 13 residues. The V end lost 4 bases, the J end lost 8 bases, and 10 bases lay between the germline ends.

The chain couples TRBV28 to TRBJ2-6; D gene ambiguous. The CDR3 totals 13 residues. Deletions cut 5 bases from V and 2 bases from J, with 4 bases between. Per the germline V gene, CDR1 is MDHEN and CDR2 is SYDVKM. CDR3 protein: CASSLPGANVLTF. The CDR3 DNA reads TGTGCCAGCAGTCTCCCTGGGGCCAACGTCCTGACTTTC. The full variable domain, completed using reference TRBV28 and TRBJ2-6, is DVKVTQSSRYLVKRTGEKVFLECVQDMDHENMFWYRQDPGLGLRLIYFSYDVKMKEKGDIPEGYSVSREKKERFSLILESASTNQTSMYLCASSLPGANVLTFGAGSRLTVL.

The chain combines TRBV7-9 with TRBJ2-1; 12 bases align to TRBD2. Germline V gene lookup returns CDR1 SEHNR and CDR2 FQNEAQ (reference sequence). J gave up 10 bases and V 0 bases, and 7 bases lay outside the gene matches. The CDR3 consists of 16 residues. In DNA, the CDR3 is TGTGCCAGCAGCTTAGCGCGACTAGCGGGGGCAGGAGAGCAGTTCTTC. Its translation: CASSLARLAGAGEQFF.

The CDR3 loop reads CASSPGTLYGYTF. CDR3 nucleotide sequence: TGTGCCAGCAGTCCCGGGACCCTCTATGGCTACACCTTC. J is TRBJ1-2 and V is TRBV2; D perhaps matches TRBD1 (5 bases). The germline V and J ends were trimmed by 5 bases and 4 bases, with 11 bases remaining between them. This CDR3 is built from 13 residues. Per germline, CDR1 SNHLY and CDR2 FYNNEI. The full variable domain, completed using reference TRBV2 and TRBJ1-2, is EPEVTQTPSHQVTQMGQEVILRCVPISNHLYFYWYRQILGQKVEFLVSFYNNEISEKSEIFDDQFSVERPDGSNFTLKIRSTKLEDSAMYFCASSPGTLYGYTFGSGTRLTVV.

The chain uses TRBV19 and TRBJ2-7, with D unresolved. V lost 6 bases and J lost 1, with 10 bases in between. This CDR3 region has 13 residues. Germline V gene data show CDR1 as LNHDA and CDR2 as SQIVND (reference sequence). The CDR3 coding sequence is TGTGCCAGTAGCCATCGCAGATCCTACGAGCAGTACTTC. Protein: CASSHRRSYEQYF.

The chain links TRBV30 to TRBJ2-1; 15 bases line up with TRBD2. Trimming removed 2 bases from V and 8 bases from J; junction bases left unmatched: 7. The CDR3 is 16 amino acids. Germline assignment: CDR1 GTSNPN and CDR2 SVGIG (reference sequence). In DNA, the CDR3 is TGTGCCTGGAGTCCGGGACTAGCGGGGGGAGTTCATGAGCAGTTCTTC. It yields the protein CAWSPGLAGGVHEQFF.

This chain connects TRBV7-3 to TRBJ2-2; 11 bases map to TRBD2. This CDR3 comprises 16 residues. Germline V gene sequence: CDR1 SGHTA, CDR2 FQGTGA. The V and J ends lost 5 bases and 1 base, in that order; junction bases with no gene match: 3. CDR3 protein: CASSVGLAGNTGELFF. The CDR3 DNA is TGTGCCAGCAGCGTAGGACTAGCGGGGAACACCGGGGAGCTGTTTTTT.

This chain joins TRBV7-2 and TRBJ1-4, with 7 bases matching TRBD1. This CDR3 comprises 14 residues. Germline CDR1 is SGHTA and CDR2 is FQGNSA. J gave up 7 bases and V 7 bases, and 9 bases lay outside the gene matches. The CDR3 here is CASTGEGAGEKLFF. CDR3 bases: TGTGCCAGCACCGGCGAGGGGGCTGGTGAAAAACTGTTTTTT.

This chain connects TRBV25-1 to TRBJ2-3; no definite D call. The CDR3 sequence is 12 residues long. Trimming took 4 bases from V and 6 from J, leaving 8 bases between them. Germline assignment: CDR1 MGHDK and CDR2 SYGVNS. As DNA, the CDR3 is TGTGCCAGCAGTGCCCCCCCGGATACGCAGTATTTT. Translation: CASSAPPDTQYF.

The CDR3 loop is CASSQGQGANGYTF. CDR3 nucleotide sequence: TGTGCCAGCAGCCAAGGACAGGGGGCAAATGGCTACACCTTC. This chain connects TRBV3-1 to TRBJ1-2; 10 bases agree with TRBD1. Trimming cost V 1 base and J 6 bases; bases outside gene matches: 2. Germline CDR1 and CDR2: LGHDT and YNNKEL (reference sequence). The length of the CDR3 is 14 residues. The full variable domain, in which reference TRBV3-1 and TRBJ1-2 provide the parts outside the CDR3, is DTAVSQTPKYLVTQMGNDKSIKCEQNLGHDTMYWYKQDSKKFLKIMFSYNNKELIINETVPNRFSPKSPDKAHLNLHINSLELGDSAVYFCASSQGQGANGYTFGSGTRLTVV.

The chain carries TRBV6-2 or TRBV6-3 and TRBJ1-3; D is undetermined. This CDR3 spans 14 amino acids. The germline V gene encodes CDR1 MNHEY and CDR2 SVGEGT. Trimming removed 10 bases at V and 1 base at J, with 14 bases between. CDR3 amino acids: CATRHTGSGNTIYF. In DNA form, the CDR3 reads TGTGCCACCCGGCACACGGGATCTGGAAACACCATATATTTT.

The rearrangement links TRBV20-1 to TRBJ2-2; D might be TRBD2 (6 bases). Germline CDR1 DFQATT, CDR2 SNEGSKA (reference sequence). Trimming took 3 bases from V and 0 from J, leaving 11 bases between them. This CDR3 contains 15 residues. CDR3 residues: CSASEGLSNTGELFF. The CDR3 region has the DNA TGCAGTGCTAGCGAGGGACTTTCGAACACCGGGGAGCTGTTTTTT.

This chain uses TRBV6-1 with TRBJ2-2; 9 nucleotides line up with TRBD2. Germline V gene data show CDR1 as MNHNS and CDR2 as SASEGT. The CDR3 extends over 12 amino acids. Trimming cost V 10 bases and J 7 bases; bases outside gene matches: 4. In DNA form, the CDR3 reads TGTGCCACGGGACTAGCATTCGGGGAGCTGTTTTTT. Translation: CATGLAFGELFF.

This chain connects TRBV28 to TRBJ1-3; D remains unclear. The CDR3 totals 15 residues. CDR1 is MDHEN, CDR2 SYDVKM, per germline. The V end lost 2 bases, the J end lost 0 bases, and 8 bases lay between the germline ends. The CDR3 bases are TGTGCCAGCAGTTTACCCACTATCTCTGGAAACACCATATATTTT. Amino acids: CASSLPTISGNTIYF.

This clonotype was counted a few times. The gene calls are TRBV4-1 and TRBJ1-5; maybe TRBD1 (5 bases). V was shortened by 1 base and J by 5 bases, with 12 bases between the two germline ends. Germline loops: CDR1 MGHRA, CDR2 YSYEKL. The CDR3 consists of 15 residues. CDR3 sequence (DNA): TGCGCCAGCAGCCAAGCCCCGGACAACTATCAGCCCCAGCATTTT. Translation gives CASSQAPDNYQPQHF.

The chain recombines TRBV6-5 with TRBJ1-5; a possible D gene is TRBD1 (5 bases). CDR1 is MNHEY and CDR2 is SVGAGI in the germline V gene. Deletions cut 4 bases from V and 4 bases from J, with 11 bases between. The CDR3 runs 14 residues. The CDR3 DNA reads as TGTGCCAGCAGTTTAAAAAGGACAAATCAGCCCCAGCATTTT. Protein: CASSLKRTNQPQHF.

The chain couples TRBV7-3 to TRBJ2-3; no definite D call. The V gene's germline CDR1 is SGHTA and CDR2 FQGTGA. CDR3 length: 15 amino acids. V was cut by 2 bases and J by 2 bases, with 11 bases left in between. The CDR3 loop is CASSLYGSNTDTQYF. As DNA, the CDR3 is TGTGCCAGCAGCTTATATGGCAGCAACACAGATACGCAGTATTTT.